The 18 T cell receptor beta chains given below trace back to one sample, sequenced in a study of cytomegalovirus exposure and HLA in healthy donors (dated by TCRdb to about 2017). Library construction relied on the immunoSEQ multiplex PCR assay. TCRdb limited this immuneACCESS table to in-frame rearrangements with V and J called. A share of clones is missing; checked studies link under half to unresolved V genes, and the rest is unexplained. This sample gives around 130,000 clones in total; approximately 91% of them show up just once. The ten largest account for 1.2% to 1.5% of the sample. Sequences were obtained from PBMCs. These receptors all stem from a man aged 25 to 40 in good health and CMV-seronegative.

The chain recombines TRBV10-1 with TRBJ1-2, with a weak D call TRBD1 (5 bases). The germline CDR1 and CDR2 sequences are WNHNN and SYGVQD (reference sequence). V lost 1 base and J 8 bases, leaving 11 bases between the germline ends. This CDR3 contains 13 residues. DNA for the CDR3: TGCGCCAGCAGTGAGTGGGGTTGGGGCGGCTACACCTTC. Amino acids: CASSEWGWGGYTF.

The V gene is TRBV18, the J gene TRBJ2-3; D is possibly TRBD2 (6 bases). The CDR3 contains 14 residues. Germline CDR1 and CDR2: KGHSH and LQKENI. V shed 3 bases and J shed 8 bases, with 15 bases lying between them. This chain's CDR3 is CASSPPGLHGTQYF. CDR3 sequence (DNA): TGTGCCAGCTCACCCCCGGGACTTCACGGTACGCAGTATTTT.

The chain carries TRBV19 and TRBJ1-5; TRBD1 might be the D (5 bases). Trimming left V 0 bases short and J 9 bases short, with 15 bases between. Germline V gene data show CDR1 as LNHDA and CDR2 as SQIVND (reference sequence). This CDR3 spans 15 amino acids. The CDR3 sequence: CASSIDLGGRGPQHF. CDR3 bases: TGTGCCAGTAGTATAGATCTGGGGGGAAGGGGGCCCCAGCATTTT.

The chain links TRBV12-5 to TRBJ2-7, with D possibly being TRBD2 (6 bases). Germline lookup yields CDR1 LGHNT and CDR2 FRNRAP. V shed 6 bases and J shed 7 bases, with 13 bases lying between them. The CDR3 runs to 12 residues. The CDR3 nucleotides are TGTGCTAGTGGCCGTGGAGGGACGGAGCAGTACTTC. It is translated as CASGRGGTEQYF.

J is TRBJ2-7 and V is TRBV9; 7 bases agree with TRBD2. Germline CDR1 is SGDLS and CDR2 is YYNGEE. There are 14 residues in the CDR3. With V trimmed by 4 bases and J by 3 bases, 7 bases remained unmatched. The CDR3: CASSPLASGYEQYF. In DNA form, the CDR3 reads TGTGCCAGCAGCCCCCTAGCTAGCGGCTACGAGCAGTACTTC.

V gene TRBV12-5 combines with J gene TRBJ2-5, with TRBD2 identical over 7 bases. CDR1 is LGHNT and CDR2 is FRNRAP in the germline V gene. The CDR3 has 17 residues. Trimming removed 4 bases from V and 3 bases from J; junction bases left unmatched: 14. Here the CDR3 reads CASGSQRGGVLKETQYF. For the CDR3, the DNA is TGTGCTAGTGGTTCCCAAAGGGGAGGGGTTCTTAAAGAGACCCAGTACTTC. The variable domain in full, completed from reference TRBV12-5 and TRBJ2-5, reads DARVTQTPRHKVTEMGQEVTMRCQPILGHNTVFWYRQTMMQGLELLAYFRNRAPLDDSGMPKDRFSAEMPDATLATLKIQPSEPRDSAVYFCASGSQRGGVLKETQYFGPGTRLLVL.

The chain combines TRBV5-1 with TRBJ2-3; 9 bases fit TRBD2. Germline V CDR1 and CDR2: SGHRS, YFSETQ. Trimming took 1 base from V and 4 from J; bases not matched to a gene: 10. This CDR3 has 17 residues. The CDR3 protein is CASSLLVAGDPADTQYF. CDR3 nucleotides: TGCGCCAGCAGCTTGTTGGTAGCGGGAGACCCCGCAGATACGCAGTATTTT.

The chain employs TRBV7-9 and TRBJ2-7; D is perhaps TRBD1 (6 bases). From germline, CDR1 is SEHNR and CDR2 FQNEAQ (reference sequence). The CDR3 runs to 16 residues. V lost 2 bases, J lost 5 bases, and 19 bases lay in between. CDR3 bases: TGTGCCAGCAGCTTAACGGTACTCACAGGGAGACACGAGCAGTACTTC. Protein sequence: CASSLTVLTGRHEQYF.

This clone was seen just once. The rearrangement uses TRBV2 and TRBJ2-6; TRBD1 aligns across 11 bases. CDR3 length equals 21 residues. The junction had 15 bases not matched to a gene; V was cut back by 4 bases and J by 1 base. CDR1 and CDR2 from the germline V gene are SNHLY and FYNNEI. Here the CDR3 DNA reads TGTGCCAGCAGTGGAGGACAGGGGGCCCCGGGCAGCTCTTCTGGGGCCAACGTCCTGACTTTC. Amino acid sequence: CASSGGQGAPGSSSGANVLTF.

V gene TRBV25-1 combines with J gene TRBJ1-4; D gene ambiguous. V gave up 3 bases and J gave up 6 bases, with 14 bases separating them. Germline V CDR1 and CDR2: MGHDK, SYGVNS. The CDR3 contains 15 residues. The CDR3, as DNA: TGTGCCAGCAGTGATCGGAGGAGGTCAGATGAAAAACTGTTTTTT. Encoded protein: CASSDRRRSDEKLFF.

This clone was counted a single time. The rearrangement joins TRBV11-3 to TRBJ2-1; D not certain. The CDR3 has 11 amino acids. The germline V gene encodes CDR1 SGHNT and CDR2 YENEEA. The V end lost 5 bases, the J end lost 7 bases, and 6 bases lay between the germline ends. The CDR3 bases are TGTGCCAGCAGCCGAGATAATGAGCAGTTCTTC. This sequence encodes CASSRDNEQFF.

This chain connects TRBV4-1 to TRBJ2-3; 11 positions match TRBD1. Unmatched junction bases numbered 5, after V lost 3 bases and J lost 6 bases. This CDR3 is 15 amino acids long. Germline V gives CDR1 MGHRA, CDR2 YSYEKL. CDR3 loop: CASSHPGTGGDTQYF. The CDR3 nucleotides read TGCGCCAGCAGCCACCCCGGGACAGGGGGGGATACGCAGTATTTT.

The V and J genes are TRBV11-2 and TRBJ2-5, with a tentative D call TRBD2 (6 bases). The CDR3 runs to 16 residues. V lost 5 bases, J lost 4 bases, and 20 bases lay in between. Looked up from germline, CDR1 is SGHAT and CDR2 is FQNNGV. CDR3 residues: CASSAPAAPGVETQYF. In DNA, the CDR3 is TGTGCCAGCAGCGCACCAGCGGCCCCGGGAGTAGAGACCCAGTACTTC. The full variable domain, its missing parts supplied by reference TRBV11-2 and TRBJ2-5, is EAGVAQSPRYKIIEKRQSVAFWCNPISGHATLYWYQQILGQGPKLLIQFQNNGVVDDSQLPKDRFSAERLKGVDSTLKIQPAKLEDSAVYLCASSAPAAPGVETQYFGPGTRLLVL.

For the CDR3, the DNA is TGTGCCAGCAGCATCAAACACACAGGGGTTCCCCAAGAGACCCAGTACTTC. It specifies CASSIKHTGVPQETQYF. The J gene is TRBJ2-5, the V gene TRBV5-6, with 7 nucleotides matching TRBD1. The germline V gene encodes CDR1 SGHDT and CDR2 YYEEEE. The CDR3 runs to 17 residues. V lost 4 bases to trimming and J lost 1 base; unmatched junction nucleotides: 13.

The gene calls are TRBV10-1 and TRBJ2-1; TRBD2 matches at 7 bases. Germline CDR1 is WNHNN and CDR2 is SYGVQD (reference sequence). This CDR3 has 14 residues. V shed 3 bases, J shed 10 bases, and the junction held 9 bases outside the gene matches. This CDR3 is CASSDQRGGREQFF. CDR3 nucleotides: TGCGCCAGCAGTGACCAGCGGGGCGGTAGGGAGCAGTTCTTC.

This rearrangement joins TRBV6-1 to TRBJ1-3, with D unclear. The germline V gene encodes CDR1 MNHNS and CDR2 SASEGT. Trimming removed 3 bases at V and 3 bases at J, with 6 bases between. This CDR3 has 13 amino acids. The CDR3 sequence is CASSESFGNTIYF. The CDR3 nucleotides are TGTGCCAGCAGTGAGTCGTTTGGAAACACCATATATTTT.

The chain recombines TRBV7-3 with TRBJ2-3, with 7 bases fitting TRBD2. The CDR3 consists of 15 residues. Germline V lookup: CDR1 SGHTA, CDR2 FQGTGA. V trimming: 3 bases; J trimming: 0 bases; junction bases outside the gene matches: 3. In DNA, the CDR3 is TGTGCCAGCAGCTTTAGCGGGTTAAGCACAGATACGCAGTATTTT. Its protein is CASSFSGLSTDTQYF.

This chain connects TRBV27 to TRBJ2-2; TRBD2 agrees at 15 bases. Germline V gives CDR1 MNHEY, CDR2 SMNVEV (reference sequence). This CDR3 region has 18 residues. Trimming removed 7 bases from V and 1 base from J; junction bases left unmatched: 7. Here the CDR3 reads CASTRTSGRAGNTGELFF. The CDR3 coding sequence is TGTGCCAGCACCCGGACTAGCGGGAGGGCCGGGAACACCGGGGAGCTGTTTTTT.